One sample yielded the 24 T cell receptor beta chains listed below, sequenced in a study of T cell responses to AZD1222 COVID-19 vaccine. Profiling relied on immunoSEQ multiplex PCR, and the TCRdb table lists in-frame clones only, not all of them. The sample includes about 80,000 clones, 80% to 90% of them seen just once. The material was peripheral blood, obtained 28 days after the second AZD1222 dose. These receptors came from an adult who received the AZD1222 COVID-19 vaccine.

The rearrangement links TRBV19 to TRBJ1-2; TRBD1 might be the D (5 bases). The CDR3 contains 12 residues. Between the trimmed V and J ends, which lost 5 bases and 8 bases, there was a span of 12 bases. The germline CDR1 and CDR2 sequences are LNHDA and SQIVND (reference sequence). This chain's CDR3 is CASSLGDGGYTF. The CDR3 region has the DNA TGTGCCAGTAGTCTGGGGGATGGCGGCTACACCTTC.

V gene TRBV28 combines with J gene TRBJ1-1; 7 bases fit TRBD1. The CDR3 spans 13 residues. Germline V gene lookup returns CDR1 MDHEN and CDR2 SYDVKM. With 5 bases clipped from V and 8 bases from J, the junction kept 8 bases outside the gene matches. In DNA, the CDR3 is TGTGCCAGCAGTCCCAGGGGGAGGAAAGAAGCTTTCTTT. Translation gives CASSPRGRKEAFF.

This chain links TRBV4-2 with TRBJ1-3; D is ambiguous. The CDR3 runs to 13 residues. V lost 3 bases, J lost 4 bases, and 7 bases lay in between. Germline-derived CDR1 and CDR2 are LGHNA and YNFKEQ. CDR3 sequence: CASSQDGGNTIYF. The DNA for the CDR3 is TGTGCCAGCAGCCAGGACGGCGGAAACACCATATATTTT.

This chain connects TRBV18 to TRBJ2-7; 9 positions match TRBD1. Germline CDR1 reads KGHSH; CDR2 reads LQKENI. The V gene end was trimmed by 0 bases and the J gene end by 3 bases; junction bases not matched to a gene: 3. This CDR3 is 15 amino acids long. CDR3 sequence: CASSPPETGGYEQYF. CDR3 nucleotide sequence: TGTGCCAGCTCACCACCCGAGACAGGGGGCTACGAGCAGTACTTC.

V and J are TRBV30 and TRBJ2-7; tentatively, D is TRBD1 (5 bases). V dropped 2 bases and J dropped 2 bases, with 10 bases sitting between them. Germline V gene data show CDR1 as GTSNPN and CDR2 as SVGIG (reference sequence). The CDR3 totals 13 residues. The CDR3: CAWSRKGPYEQYF. The DNA of the CDR3 is TGTGCCTGGAGTCGAAAGGGGCCCTACGAGCAGTACTTC. The full variable domain, completed using reference TRBV30 and TRBJ2-7, is SQTIHQWPATLVQPVGSPLSLECTVEGTSNPNLYWYRQAAGRGLQLLFYSVGIGQISSEVPQNLSASRPQDRQFILSSKKLLLSDSGFYLCAWSRKGPYEQYFGPGTRLTVT.

The rearrangement uses TRBV28 and TRBJ2-7; D is ambiguous. CDR1 is MDHEN and CDR2 is SYDVKM in the germline V gene. CDR3 size: 13 residues. V dropped 5 bases and J dropped 3 bases, with 11 bases sitting between them. The CDR3 region has the DNA TGTGCCAGCAGTCCCTGGCCCCACTACGAGCAGTACTTC. It encodes CASSPWPHYEQYF.

This chain joins TRBV19 and TRBJ2-7; 10 nucleotides match TRBD1. The V segment lost 9 bases and the J segment 3 bases; nucleotides outside the gene matches: 2. From germline, CDR1 is LNHDA and CDR2 SQIVND (reference sequence). CDR3 size: 12 residues. As DNA, the CDR3 is TGTGCCAGCGGACAGGGGGACTACGAGCAGTACTTC. Protein sequence: CASGQGDYEQYF. Drawing the rest from reference TRBV19 and TRBJ2-7, the complete variable domain is DGGITQSPKYLFRKEGQNVTLSCEQNLNHDAMYWYRQDPGQGLRLIYYSQIVNDFQKGDIAEGYSVSREKKESFPLTVTSAQKNPTAFYLCASGQGDYEQYFGPGTRLTVT.

The V call is TRBV25-1, the J call TRBJ2-1; 14 nucleotides align to TRBD2. CDR1 MGHDK and CDR2 SYGVNS come from the germline V gene. This CDR3 contains 17 residues. V was clipped by 3 bases and J by 8 bases; unmatched bases: 9. The CDR3 is CASSDGGLAGGRDEQFF. DNA for the CDR3: TGTGCCAGCAGTGACGGTGGACTAGCGGGGGGCCGAGATGAGCAGTTCTTC.

The genes are TRBV10-2 and TRBJ2-3, with D uncertain. Germline V gene sequence: CDR1 WSHSY, CDR2 SAAADI. The CDR3 has 12 residues. Trimming cost V 8 bases and J 9 bases, with 15 bases left between them. CDR3 in DNA: TGCGCCAGCTCCCCCTTGGACGGGACGCAGTATTTT. This codes for CASSPLDGTQYF.

This clone was detected a few times. The chain is built from TRBV9 and TRBJ2-3, with a tentative D call TRBD1 (5 bases). The ends were cut back, 0 bases at V and 4 bases at J, with 9 bases in the middle. The CDR3 spans 14 residues. Germline lookup yields CDR1 SGDLS and CDR2 YYNGEE. The CDR3 reads CASSVDRLADTQYF. The CDR3 DNA follows: TGTGCCAGCAGCGTAGACAGGTTGGCAGATACGCAGTATTTT. Full variable domain (rest looked up from reference TRBV9 and TRBJ2-3): DSGVTQTPKHLITATGQRVTLRCSPRSGDLSVYWYQQSLDQGLQFLIQYYNGEERAKGNILERFSAQQFPDLHSELNLSSLELGDSALYFCASSVDRLADTQYFGPGTRLTVL.

The chain combines TRBV6-6 with TRBJ1-5; D possibly corresponds to TRBD1 (6 bases). Per germline, CDR1 MNHNY and CDR2 SVGAGI (reference sequence). This CDR3 is 16 amino acids long. V dropped 0 bases and J dropped 6 bases, with 15 bases sitting between them. CDR3 nucleotide sequence: TGTGCCAGCAGTTACTCGGGTGGGACAATAGGTCAGCCCCAGCATTTT. Amino acids: CASSYSGGTIGQPQHF.

This chain links TRBV5-1 with TRBJ1-4, with a tentative D call TRBD1 (5 bases). This CDR3 has 14 amino acids. Trimming removed 0 bases from V and 4 bases from J, with 7 bases in between. Germline CDR1 is SGHRS and CDR2 is YFSETQ. CDR3 region: CASSLETVNEKLFF. CDR3 DNA: TGCGCCAGCAGCTTGGAGACAGTTAATGAAAAACTGTTTTTT.

This chain links TRBV5-6 with TRBJ1-2; the D is unclear. V was shortened by 1 base and J by 0 bases, with 7 bases between the two germline ends. The CDR3 loop spans 14 amino acids. Looked up from germline, CDR1 is SGHDT and CDR2 is YYEEEE. The CDR3 here is CASSLSNSNYGYTF. In DNA, the CDR3 is TGTGCCAGCAGCTTGTCGAATTCTAACTATGGCTACACCTTC.

This clone is medium-sized within its sample. This chain links TRBV6-1 with TRBJ2-5, with TRBD2 matching over 10 bases. CDR1 is MNHNS and CDR2 is SASEGT in the germline V gene. The CDR3 sequence is 16 residues long. V lost 2 bases and J lost 2; bases outside the gene matches: 5. CDR3 protein: CASSEWLAGVQETQYF. The CDR3 nucleotides are TGTGCCAGCAGTGAATGGCTAGCGGGGGTGCAAGAGACCCAGTACTTC.

The V and J genes are TRBV7-8 and TRBJ1-5, with TRBD1 matching over 7 bases. Germline lookup yields CDR1 SGHVS and CDR2 FQNEAQ. This CDR3 region has 16 residues. V shed 1 base, J shed 7 bases, and the junction held 10 bases outside the gene matches. CDR3 nucleotide sequence: TGTGCCAGCAGCTTAGTAGGGCAGGGGGTTGGACAGCCCCAGCATTTT. This encodes CASSLVGQGVGQPQHF.

V usage is TRBV3-1 (or the pseudogene TRBV3-2) and J usage is TRBJ2-7, with 13 bases identical to TRBD2. J lost 3 bases, V lost 4 bases, and 18 bases had no gene match. The CDR3 has 20 amino acids. Germline V CDR1 and CDR2: LGHDT, YNNKEL (reference sequence). CDR3: CASSRKIGLAGAFPFYEQYF. Here the CDR3 DNA reads TGTGCCAGCAGCCGCAAGATCGGACTAGCGGGGGCCTTCCCCTTCTACGAGCAGTACTTC.

This chain connects TRBV15 to TRBJ1-5, with D unresolved. Germline V CDR1 and CDR2: LNHNV, YYDKDF (reference sequence). V lost 0 bases to trimming and J lost 5 bases, with 11 bases between them. The CDR3 runs 15 residues. CDR3 protein: CATSRDLGSDQPQHF. In DNA form, the CDR3 reads TGTGCCACCAGCAGAGATTTGGGCTCCGATCAGCCCCAGCATTTT.

This clone was recorded only once. This chain joins TRBV11-2 and TRBJ2-7, with a weak D call TRBD1 (6 bases). In germline, CDR1 is SGHAT, CDR2 FQNNGV. The CDR3 totals 14 residues. Deletions cut 6 bases from V and 2 bases from J, with 14 bases between. The CDR3 here is CASSFGTSAYEQYF. The CDR3 DNA is TGTGCCAGCAGTTTCGGGACAAGCGCCTACGAGCAGTACTTC. The full variable domain, its missing parts supplied by reference TRBV11-2 and TRBJ2-7, is EAGVAQSPRYKIIEKRQSVAFWCNPISGHATLYWYQQILGQGPKLLIQFQNNGVVDDSQLPKDRFSAERLKGVDSTLKIQPAKLEDSAVYLCASSFGTSAYEQYFGPGTRLTVT.

Comment on this clone: One end of the junction varies from germline; a read error may be responsible. This chain connects TRBV3-1 (or the pseudogene TRBV3-2) to TRBJ1-5; unclear D gene. Germline loops: CDR1 LGHDT, CDR2 YNNKEL (reference sequence). This CDR3 region has 14 residues. DNA of the CDR3: TGTGCCAGCAGCCAAGACAGTAGCTATCAGCCCCAGCATTTT. It specifies CASSQDSSYQPQHF.

This clone was observed a few times. Mismatch with germline at one junction end may stem from a read error. The CDR3 protein is CASSLNPGPNEKLFF. The CDR3 coding sequence is TGTGCTAGCAGCTTGAATCCGGGGCCCAATGAAAAACTGTTTTTT. The chain joins TRBV7-7 to TRBJ1-4; tentatively, D is TRBD1 (5 bases). The CDR3 is 15 residues long. The V gene's germline CDR1 is SSHAT and CDR2 FNYEAQ (reference sequence).

This chain joins TRBV2 and TRBJ2-6, with D unclear. In germline, CDR1 is SNHLY, CDR2 FYNNEI. This CDR3 spans 15 amino acids. Trimming removed 5 bases from V and 2 bases from J, with 10 bases in between. CDR3 sequence: CASSRRTTGANVLTF. DNA for the CDR3: TGTGCCAGCAGTCGACGGACGACTGGGGCCAACGTCCTGACTTTC.

The chain has TRBV6-5 and TRBJ1-2; 7 positions agree with TRBD1. CDR1 and CDR2 from the germline V gene are MNHEY and SVGAGI. This CDR3 has 13 residues. The J segment lost 4 bases and the V segment lost 5 bases, leaving 4 bases of the junction unmatched. This chain's CDR3 is CASSPRGTYGYTF. The CDR3 DNA follows: TGTGCCAGCAGTCCCAGGGGGACCTATGGCTACACCTTC.

The chain links TRBV10-2 to TRBJ1-6; D ambiguous. Germline CDR1 WSHSY, CDR2 SAAADI. V lost 2 bases and J lost 14, with 13 bases in between. The CDR3 sequence is 13 residues long. CDR3 residues: CASSEGPNETLHF. The CDR3 nucleotides read TGCGCCAGCAGTGAGGGACCGAATGAAACCCTCCACTTT.

The V call is TRBV2, the J call TRBJ1-1; D is unclear. The germline V and J ends were trimmed by 8 bases and 8 bases, with 9 bases remaining between them. CDR1 is SNHLY and CDR2 is FYNNEI in the germline V gene. The CDR3 sequence is 10 residues long. The CDR3 DNA reads TGTGCCAGCCAACGTGACGAAGCTTTCTTT. This sequence encodes CASQRDEAFF.